The 17 T cell receptor beta chains given below trace back to one sample, sequenced in a study of identical twins. MiXCR was run by TCRdb on the 5' RACE reads, yielding one entry per CDR3 protein. The sample consists of nearly 650,000 distinct CDR3 sequences, just over 7% of them appearing once. The same sample was also used in a study of yellow fever vaccine responses in identical twins.

Sequencing input: PBMCs. The receptors here all came from a woman between 18 and 29 years old in good health.

This chain connects TRBV20-1 to TRBJ2-3, with 7 nucleotides matching TRBD1. V gave up 6 bases and J gave up 0 bases; unmatched junction bases: 9. Germline V gives CDR1 DFQATT, CDR2 SNEGSKA (reference sequence). The CDR3 sequence is 15 residues long. The chain's CDR3 is CSAGQDSASTDTQYF. The CDR3 coding sequence is TGCAGTGCCGGACAGGATAGCGCCAGCACAGATACGCAGTATTTT.

This clonotype showed up many times. The chain recombines TRBV19 with TRBJ2-7, with 9 bases identical to TRBD1. There are 13 residues in the CDR3. V shed 5 bases, J shed 4 bases, and the junction held 3 bases outside the gene matches. CDR1 LNHDA and CDR2 SQIVND come from the germline V gene (reference sequence). CDR3 region: CASSDDRGYEQYF. The DNA for the CDR3 is TGTGCCAGTAGTGACGACAGGGGGTACGAGCAGTACTTC.

The chain uses TRBV2 and TRBJ1-2, with 8 bases fitting TRBD1. The CDR3 runs 14 residues. V lost 4 bases and J lost 4; bases outside the gene matches: 5. Germline CDR1 SNHLY, CDR2 FYNNEI. CDR3 sequence reads: CASSGGQVSYGYTF. CDR3 DNA: TGTGCCAGCAGTGGGGGACAGGTTAGCTATGGCTACACCTTC.

Only a few counts were recorded for this clonotype. The chain uses TRBV12-3 or TRBV12-4 and TRBJ2-1; 10 positions match TRBD2. Unmatched junction bases numbered 9, after V lost 6 bases and J lost 10 bases. CDR3 size: 14 residues. CDR3 amino acids: CASRLSGRRVEQFF. Written as DNA, the CDR3 is TGTGCCAGCAGACTTAGCGGGAGGCGGGTGGAGCAGTTCTTC.

This clonotype occurred many times. The V and J genes are TRBV5-1 and TRBJ2-1; D might be TRBD1 or TRBD2, each matching 5 bases. The V end lost 2 bases, the J end lost 5 bases, and 11 bases lay between the germline ends. Germline V gene data show CDR1 as SGHRS and CDR2 as YFSETQ. CDR3 length: 14 residues. The CDR3 loop reads CASSFSSRDNEQFF. The CDR3 DNA follows: TGCGCCAGCAGCTTCTCTAGCAGGGACAATGAGCAGTTCTTC.

In this sample, this clonotype turned up a few times. The chain has TRBV24-1 and TRBJ2-1, with D uncertain. Germline CDR1 is KGHDR and CDR2 is SFDVKD. Between the trimmed V and J ends, which lost 2 bases and 9 bases, there was a span of 13 bases. This CDR3 contains 14 residues. As DNA, the CDR3 is TGTGCCACCAGTGATTATTCGACAATGGGTGAGCAGTTCTTC. Translation gives CATSDYSTMGEQFF.

The chain carries TRBV6-1 and TRBJ2-7; no reliable D call. Deletions cut 3 bases from V and 7 bases from J, with 22 bases between. Germline V gives CDR1 MNHNS, CDR2 SASEGT. The CDR3 consists of 16 residues. The CDR3 region is CASSESVAVPHQEQYF. In DNA form, the CDR3 reads TGTGCCAGCAGTGAGAGCGTGGCAGTCCCGCATCAAGAGCAGTACTTC.

This clonotype occurred a few times. The chain employs TRBV2 and TRBJ2-3; 9 bases agree with TRBD2. The CDR3 runs to 17 residues. With V trimmed by 1 base and J by 5 bases, 10 bases remained unmatched. The germline gives CDR1 SNHLY, CDR2 FYNNEI. In DNA form, the CDR3 reads TGTGCCAGCAGTGAAGATGGTATAGCGGGGGTCCTAGATACGCAGTATTTT. Its translation is CASSEDGIAGVLDTQYF. The full variable domain, completed using reference TRBV2 and TRBJ2-3, is EPEVTQTPSHQVTQMGQEVILRCVPISNHLYFYWYRQILGQKVEFLVSFYNNEISEKSEIFDDQFSVERPDGSNFTLKIRSTKLEDSAMYFCASSEDGIAGVLDTQYFGPGTRLTVL.

This chain connects TRBV14 to TRBJ2-7; no clear D gene. CDR1 is SGHDN and CDR2 is FVKESK in the germline V gene. Trimming removed 3 bases at V and 5 bases at J, with 11 bases between. The CDR3 totals 13 residues. The CDR3 region has the DNA TGTGCCAGCAGCCACACGACTTGGGACGAGCAGTACTTC. It yields the protein CASSHTTWDEQYF.

This clonotype was counted only a few times. J is TRBJ2-7 and V is TRBV20-1; D is unresolved. Per germline, CDR1 DFQATT and CDR2 SNEGSKA (reference sequence). V dropped 6 bases and J dropped 4 bases, with 16 bases sitting between them. The length of the CDR3 is 13 residues. The CDR3, as DNA: TGCAGTGCCGACCGCTACACTTCGTACGAGCAGTACGTC. Protein product: CSADRYTSYEQYV.

A few counts support this clonotype. This chain joins TRBV5-1 and TRBJ2-1; D not resolved. Germline V gene data show CDR1 as SGHRS and CDR2 as YFSETQ. Trimming stripped 0 bases from V and 4 bases from J, with 11 bases between. The CDR3 covers 15 residues. CDR3 amino acids: CASSLVDLPYNEQFF. The CDR3 bases are TGCGCCAGCAGCTTGGTCGACTTACCGTACAATGAGCAGTTCTTC. The whole variable domain, remainder taken from reference TRBV5-1 and TRBJ2-1, is KAGVTQTPRYLIKTRGQQVTLSCSPISGHRSVSWYQQTPGQGLQFLFEYFSETQRNKGNFPGRFSGRQFSNSRSEMNVSTLELGDSALYLCASSLVDLPYNEQFFGPGTRLTVL.

At least ten counts were recorded for this clonotype. V and J are TRBV12-3 or TRBV12-4 and TRBJ2-7, with TRBD1 matching over 7 bases. The CDR3 covers 16 residues. J gave up 5 bases and V 3 bases, and 13 bases lay outside the gene matches. The chain's CDR3 is CASSLAGQAIRHEQYF. The CDR3 DNA reads TGTGCCAGCAGTTTGGCCGGACAGGCCATACGACACGAGCAGTACTTC.

The chain recombines TRBV24-1 with TRBJ2-1; 11 nucleotides match TRBD2. Germline trimming cut 5 bases from V and 1 base from J; bases unmatched to any gene: 9. CDR1 is KGHDR and CDR2 is SFDVKD in the germline V gene. CDR3 length equals 18 residues. CDR3 bases: TGTGCCACCAGTGCCGCAACCCTAGCGGGAGGATCCTACAATGAGCAGTTCTTC. Amino acid sequence: CATSAATLAGGSYNEQFF.

This clonotype was seen at least ten times. This chain links TRBV24-1 with TRBJ2-1, with D perhaps assigned TRBD1 or TRBD2 (5 bases each). V dropped 3 bases and J dropped 0 bases, with 11 bases sitting between them. CDR1 and CDR2 from the germline V gene are KGHDR and SFDVKD. This CDR3 has 16 residues. CDR3 region: CATSDPAGSSYNEQFF. For the CDR3, the DNA is TGTGCCACCAGTGATCCCGCAGGGAGCTCCTACAATGAGCAGTTCTTC.

The V call is TRBV4-1, the J call TRBJ2-1, with TRBD2 matching over 12 bases. The V gene end was trimmed by 1 base and the J gene end by 6 bases; junction bases not matched to a gene: 7. The CDR3 is 17 residues long. CDR1 is MGHRA, CDR2 YSYEKL, per germline. For the CDR3, the DNA is TGCGCCAGCAGCCAAGTTGAGACTAGCGGGAGATCCAATGAGCAGTTCTTC. It encodes CASSQVETSGRSNEQFF.

This clonotype was seen ten or more times. V usage is TRBV27 and J usage is TRBJ1-1; D gene uncertain. The CDR3 runs 14 residues. V lost 5 bases, J lost 0 bases, and 10 bases lay in between. Germline-derived CDR1 and CDR2 are MNHEY and SMNVEV (reference sequence). As DNA, the CDR3 is TGTGCCAGCAGTCCCCAGAGGGTGAACACTGAAGCTTTCTTT. Its translation is CASSPQRVNTEAFF.

The count of this clonotype is one. Germline is not matched at one junction end, which may reflect a read error. This chain joins TRBV7-3 and TRBJ2-7; 9 bases match TRBD2. Germline lookup yields CDR1 SGHTA and CDR2 FQGTGA. There are 15 residues in the CDR3. This CDR3 reads CASSLTSGSSYKQYF. CDR3 in DNA: TGTGCCAGCAGCTTAACTAGCGGGAGCTCCTACAAGCAGTACTTC.